This T cell receptor (beta chain) was profiled in a study of early T cells in non-severe SARS-CoV-2 infection. The wider study: Alpha and beta chains were unpaired, from unsorted whole-blood bulk RNA.

This clonotype came up a few times. Its antigen is unidentified. Individual cDNA molecules received unique molecular identifiers during library preparation. TCRdb reprocessed the 5' RACE reads via MiXCR and lists one record per CDR3 protein. The table lists approximately 71,000 distinct CDR3 sequences, 9% to 15% of them singletons, with more than 1.5% in the top ten. Study-wide results and limits: The study's VDJdb matching favored anti-spike CD8 responses and missed private and CD4 specificities.

Germline CDR1 reads LNHDA; CDR2 reads SQIVND (reference sequence). This CDR3 is built from 15 residues. V trimming: 5 bases; J trimming: 3 bases; junction bases outside the gene matches: 9. The sequencing sample was made of whole blood. This TCR derives from an adult who was a healthcare worker with PCR-confirmed SARS-CoV-2 infection or an uninfected control (not recorded which). This sequence joins TRBV19 and TRBJ2-7, with 8 bases that match TRBD1. In nucleotides, the CDR3 is TGTGCCAGTAGTGCCGGACAGGGCTTGATCTACGAGCAGTACTTC. Translated: CASSAGQGLIYEQYF.